This entry lists 7 T cell receptor beta chains sequenced from one sample in a study of PD-L1 blockade in urothelial cancer. Time point meaning: pretreatment peripheral blood. Sequencing was performed with immunoSEQ multiplex PCR; in TCRdb, only in-frame clones are kept and a portion is missing. The repertoire includes under 95,000 clones, roughly 84% of them detected once, and 2% to 2.5% sits in the top ten. This sample comprised PBMCs, obtained around atezolizumab (anti-PD-L1) treatment. Receptors originate from a man between 60 and 70 years old with urothelial cancer.

This clone was counted once. The rearrangement links TRBV5-4 to TRBJ2-1; 7 bases match TRBD2. V was clipped by 3 bases and J by 6 bases; unmatched bases: 12. Germline lookup yields CDR1 SGHNT and CDR2 YYREEE (reference sequence). This CDR3 is 16 amino acids long. The CDR3 is CASSYLRGTSVNEQFF. The CDR3 DNA reads as TGTGCCAGCAGCTATTTACGGGGCACTAGCGTCAATGAGCAGTTCTTC. The complete variable domain, with remaining parts taken from reference TRBV5-4 and TRBJ2-1, reads ETGVTQSPTHLIKTRGQQVTLRCSSQSGHNTVSWYQQALGQGPQFIFQYYREEENGRGNFPPRFSGLQFPNYSSELNVNALELDDSALYLCASSYLRGTSVNEQFFGPGTRLTVL.

V is TRBV5-6 and J is TRBJ2-2, with D maybe TRBD2 (5 bases). This CDR3 contains 14 residues. V lost 6 bases, J lost 6 bases, and 15 bases lay in between. Germline-derived CDR1 and CDR2 are SGHDT and YYEEEE. The CDR3: CASTNADGAGELFF. In DNA form, the CDR3 reads TGTGCCAGCACCAACGCAGACGGGGCCGGGGAGCTGTTTTTT.

The chain combines TRBV28 with TRBJ2-3; no definite D call. Germline V gives CDR1 MDHEN, CDR2 SYDVKM. The V gene lost 6 bases and the J gene lost 5 bases, with 15 bases spanning the gap. The CDR3 totals 14 residues. The DNA of the CDR3 is TGTGCCAGCAGCCTGGGTGAGGAGAGAGATACGCAGTATTTT. As protein: CASSLGEERDTQYF. Together with reference TRBV28 and TRBJ2-3, the CDR3 gives the full variable domain: DVKVTQSSRYLVKRTGEKVFLECVQDMDHENMFWYRQDPGLGLRLIYFSYDVKMKEKGDIPEGYSVSREKKERFSLILESASTNQTSMYLCASSLGEERDTQYFGPGTRLTVL.

This clone appeared once. The chain combines TRBV18 with TRBJ2-1, with TRBD2 matching 8 bases. The ends lost 6 bases at V and 9 bases at J; junction bases unmatched: 10. CDR3 length equals 14 residues. Germline V gene sequence: CDR1 KGHSH, CDR2 LQKENI. The DNA of the CDR3 is TGTGCCAGCTCCCCAGGACTAGCAAATGGTGAGCAGTTCTTC. Translated: CASSPGLANGEQFF. Supplemented by reference TRBV18 and TRBJ2-1, the full variable domain reads NAGVMQNPRHLVRRRGQEARLRCSPMKGHSHVYWYRQLPEEGLKFMVYLQKENIIDESGMPKERFSAEFPKEGPSILRIQQVVRGDSAAYFCASSPGLANGEQFFGPGTRLTVL.

The gene calls are TRBV28 and TRBJ2-3; 8 positions agree with TRBD2. The J segment lost 5 bases and the V segment lost 6 bases, leaving 13 bases of the junction unmatched. Looked up from germline, CDR1 is MDHEN and CDR2 is SYDVKM. This CDR3 region has 16 residues. This CDR3 is CASRTWLGGAGDTQYF. The CDR3 DNA sequence: TGTGCCAGCAGAACCTGGCTCGGGGGGGCCGGAGATACGCAGTATTTT.

V is TRBV28 and J is TRBJ2-7; 10 positions agree with TRBD1. Losses at the gene ends were 4 bases for V and 4 bases for J; bases not matched to a gene: 7. CDR1 and CDR2 (germline): MDHEN, SYDVKM. The CDR3 is 15 residues long. The CDR3 protein is CASSSPGTGDYEQYF. In DNA, the CDR3 is TGTGCCAGCAGTTCGCCCGGGACAGGGGATTACGAGCAGTACTTC.

The V and J genes are TRBV9 and TRBJ2-3; 11 bases are shared with TRBD2. J gave up 0 bases and V 4 bases, and 4 bases lay outside the gene matches. Per germline, CDR1 SGDLS and CDR2 YYNGEE. The CDR3 is made up of 16 amino acids. The CDR3 nucleotides read TGTGCCAGCAGCAAACTAGCGGGGGATAGCACAGATACGCAGTATTTT. Translated: CASSKLAGDSTDTQYF.